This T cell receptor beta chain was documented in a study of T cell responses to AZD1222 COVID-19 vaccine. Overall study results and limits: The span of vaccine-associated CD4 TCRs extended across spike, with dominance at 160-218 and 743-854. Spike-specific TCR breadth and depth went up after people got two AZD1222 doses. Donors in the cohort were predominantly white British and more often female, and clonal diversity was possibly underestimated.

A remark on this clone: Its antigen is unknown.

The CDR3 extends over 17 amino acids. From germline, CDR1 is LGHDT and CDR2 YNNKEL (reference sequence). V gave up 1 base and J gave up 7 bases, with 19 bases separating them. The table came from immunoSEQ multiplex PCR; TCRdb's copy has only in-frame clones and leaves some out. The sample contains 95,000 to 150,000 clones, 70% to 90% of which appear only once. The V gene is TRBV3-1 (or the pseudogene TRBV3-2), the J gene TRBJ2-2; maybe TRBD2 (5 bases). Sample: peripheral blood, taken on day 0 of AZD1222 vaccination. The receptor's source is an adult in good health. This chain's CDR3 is CASSQGLPSWAGGELFF. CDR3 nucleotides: TGTGCCAGCAGCCAAGGTCTTCCTAGCTGGGCCGGCGGGGAGCTGTTTTTT.